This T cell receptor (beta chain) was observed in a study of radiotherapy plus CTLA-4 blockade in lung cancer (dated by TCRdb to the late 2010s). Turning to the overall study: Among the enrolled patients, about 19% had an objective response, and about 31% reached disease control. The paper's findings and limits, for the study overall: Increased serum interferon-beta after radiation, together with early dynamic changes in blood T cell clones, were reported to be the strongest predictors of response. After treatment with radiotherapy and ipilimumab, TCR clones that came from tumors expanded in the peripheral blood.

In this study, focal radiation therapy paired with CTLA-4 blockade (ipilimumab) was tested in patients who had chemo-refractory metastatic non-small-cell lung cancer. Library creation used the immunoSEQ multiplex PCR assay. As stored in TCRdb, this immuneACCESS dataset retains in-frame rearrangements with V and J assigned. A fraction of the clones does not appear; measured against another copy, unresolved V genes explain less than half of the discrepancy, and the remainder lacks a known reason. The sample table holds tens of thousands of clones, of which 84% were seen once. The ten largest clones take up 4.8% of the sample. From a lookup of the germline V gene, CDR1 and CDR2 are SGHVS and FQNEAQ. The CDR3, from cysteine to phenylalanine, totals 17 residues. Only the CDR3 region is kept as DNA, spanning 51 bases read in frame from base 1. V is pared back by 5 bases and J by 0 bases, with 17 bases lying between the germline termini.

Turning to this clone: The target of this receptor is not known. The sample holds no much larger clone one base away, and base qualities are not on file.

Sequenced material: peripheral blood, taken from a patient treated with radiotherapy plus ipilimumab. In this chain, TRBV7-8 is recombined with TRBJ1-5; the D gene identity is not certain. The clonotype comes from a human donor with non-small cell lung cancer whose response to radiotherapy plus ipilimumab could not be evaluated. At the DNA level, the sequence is TGTGCCAGCAGCGGACTAAGGAGAAAGTATAGCAATCAGCCCCAGCATTTT. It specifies CASSGLRRKYSNQPQHF. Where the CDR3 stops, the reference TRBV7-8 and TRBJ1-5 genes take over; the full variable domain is GAGVSQSPRYKVAKRGQDVALRCDPISGHVSLFWYQQALGQGPEFLTYFQNEAQLDKSGLPSDRFFAERPEGSVSTLKIQRTQQEDSAVYLCASSGLRRKYSNQPQHFGDGTRLSIL.